The 10 T cell receptor beta chains in this list originate from one sample, sequenced in a study of T cells in Graves' hyperthyroidism and ophthalmopathy. TCR beta CDR3 sequences were amplified from RNA transcripts. The HTBI primer set was used in a first-round RT-PCR of the TCR CDR3. TCRdb re-called the multiplex PCR reads with MiXCR, one entry per CDR3 protein. The sample gives 380,000 or so distinct CDR3 sequences, 14% of which show up once; roughly 24% is in the top ten. The sequenced sample was blood. The receptors here all came from a woman in her 30s with Graves' hyperthyroidism.

A few counts support this clonotype. The chain recombines TRBV6-1 with TRBJ2-2, with D perhaps TRBD1 (6 bases). There are 16 residues in the CDR3. Trimming stripped 5 bases from V and 1 base from J, with 14 bases between. Germline loops: CDR1 MNHNS, CDR2 SASEGT. This CDR3 reads CASSYITTGNTGELFF. In DNA form, the CDR3 reads TGTGCCAGCAGTTATATCACGACAGGGAACACCGGGGAGCTGTTTTTT.

This clonotype was detected only a few times. V usage is TRBV27 and J usage is TRBJ2-1; TRBD2 matches at 8 bases. CDR1 is MNHEY and CDR2 is SMNVEV in the germline V gene (reference sequence). CDR3 size: 16 residues. Unmatched junction bases numbered 11, after V lost 3 bases and J lost 7 bases. The CDR3 DNA follows: TGTGCCAGCAGTTTTTTGGGGGGGACTAGTGCGAATGAGCAGTTCTTC. This gives the protein CASSFLGGTSANEQFF.

The chain is built from TRBV7-2 and TRBJ1-5; D may be TRBD1 (6 bases). Germline assignment: CDR1 SGHTA and CDR2 FQGNSA. This CDR3 has 15 residues. Trimming shortened V by 4 bases and J by 6 bases, and 16 bases separated the two germline ends. For the CDR3, the DNA is TGTGCCAGCAGCTCCGGACAGTGGCGGGGTCAGCCCCAGCATTTT. This sequence encodes CASSSGQWRGQPQHF.

This clonotype has only a few counts. The rearrangement uses TRBV27 and TRBJ1-5; D is ambiguous. The CDR3 spans 15 residues. CDR1 and CDR2 (germline): MNHEY, SMNVEV (reference sequence). Trimming left V 2 bases short and J 2 bases short, with 10 bases between. CDR3 protein: CASSLRWAGNQPQHF. DNA for the CDR3: TGTGCCAGCAGTTTAAGGTGGGCGGGCAATCAGCCCCAGCATTTT.

This clonotype has just a few counts. The CDR3 spells CASTPTGSITDTQYF. The CDR3 nucleotides read TGTGCCAGCACCCCGACAGGGAGTATCACAGATACGCAGTATTTT. The V and J genes are TRBV13 and TRBJ2-3; 7 bases agree with TRBD1. The germline gives CDR1 PRHDT, CDR2 FYEKMQ (reference sequence). V gave up 7 bases and J gave up 2 bases; unmatched junction bases: 9. CDR3 length: 15 residues.

This clonotype was counted at least ten times. J is TRBJ2-2 and V is TRBV7-2; D is undetermined. The germline V gene has CDR1 SGHTA and CDR2 FQGNSA. V lost 8 bases and J lost 4, with 11 bases in between. This CDR3 has 13 residues. The CDR3 DNA follows: TGTGCCAGCGGGGTCCGGACCACCGGGGAGCTGTTTTTT. As protein: CASGVRTTGELFF.

This clonotype was detected a few times. The J gene is TRBJ2-1, the V gene TRBV29-1; D is perhaps TRBD2 (5 bases). The germline CDR1 and CDR2 sequences are SQVTM and ANQGSEA. V shed 5 bases and J shed 8 bases, with 10 bases lying between them. The CDR3 runs to 11 residues. The DNA for the CDR3 is TGCAGCGTTTCTCTAGCCCATGAGCAGTTCTTC. This gives the protein CSVSLAHEQFF.

About this clonotype: This could be a read error, since a much larger clone is one nucleotide away. V is TRBV10-2 and J is TRBJ2-1; 8 positions agree with TRBD2. This CDR3 region has 14 residues. Germline loops: CDR1 WSHSY, CDR2 SAAADI. Losses at the gene ends were 6 bases for V and 10 bases for J; bases not matched to a gene: 11. DNA of the CDR3: TGCGCCAGCAGGAGAGCGGGAGAAGTTGGCGAGCAGTTCTTC. Its translation is CASRRAGEVGEQFF.

This clonotype appeared a few times. The genes are TRBV29-1 and TRBJ2-3; D gene ambiguous. Germline V gene lookup returns CDR1 SQVTM and CDR2 ANQGSEA. The V end lost 2 bases, the J end lost 6 bases, and 12 bases lay between the germline ends. The CDR3 covers 13 residues. CDR3: CSVEIVRSDTQYF. DNA for the CDR3: TGCAGCGTTGAAATTGTGAGGTCGGATACGCAGTATTTT.

The chain carries TRBV29-1 and TRBJ2-5; TRBD2 aligns across 7 bases. The CDR3 has 17 residues. V dropped 4 bases and J dropped 2; count of bases not matched to a gene: 16. CDR1 and CDR2 from the germline V gene are SQVTM and ANQGSEA. CDR3 region: CSVGGGVMTASQETQYF. CDR3 nucleotides: TGCAGCGTTGGGGGGGGGGTGATGACGGCTTCTCAAGAGACCCAGTACTTC.